This T cell receptor beta chain appears in the sequencing data of a study of CD8+ T cells in alopecia areata. Turning to this clone: Its antigen is unidentified.

Germline CDR1 SEHNR, CDR2 FQNEAQ (reference sequence). V was cut by 0 bases and J by 8 bases, with 7 bases left in between. The CDR3 runs to 12 residues. Sorted populations comprised CD4+ and CD8+ T cells obtained from PBMCs. Extraction of RNA preceded its reverse transcription into cDNA, which served as the sequencing template. Repertoires were generated with immunoSEQ multiplex PCR, while TCRdb's copy carries only in-frame clones and drops some. Of about 150,000 clones in the sample, 62% were seen once. Study-wide results and limits: Clarity of TCR sharing across patients fell short of that in mice, possibly HLA-related.

The specimen sequenced was CD8+ T cells sorted from blood. V gene TRBV7-9 combines with J gene TRBJ1-2; D is ambiguous. This receptor was taken from a human donor in good health. The CDR3 coding sequence is TGTGCCAGCAGCTTAGCCCCAGGAGGCTACACCTTC. Translating it yields CASSLAPGGYTF.